This T cell receptor (beta chain) was retrieved from a study of blood T cell repertoires in COVID-19 (dated by TCRdb to the early 2020s). About the investigation overall: The collaborator samples originated in the United States, Italy and Spain and spanned the acute and convalescent phases of COVID-19. The material from the prospective study consisted of cDNA or gDNA derived from T cells, B-cell-depleted T cells, or PBMCs. Deeply sampled blood TCRbeta repertoires from subjects exposed to, actively infected with, or recovered from COVID-19 were included in the dataset. The repertoires were released in a freely available public database meant as a resource for research on the immune response to SARS-CoV-2. The samples were drawn from two sources: the first 160 participants of the ongoing ImmuneRACE study, and about 1,300 subjects contributed by 6 global collaborators. Nearly every sample came with metadata listing a de-identified subject ID, COVID-19 status, age in years and sex. Where available, HLA class I and class II types were obtained from metadata supplied by the sample provider rather than from assay-based typing.

The immunoSEQ Assay, a bias-controlled multiplex PCR, was used to amplify TCRbeta CDR3 regions from genomic DNA. The authors' analysis ran thus. Nucleated cell counts per sample were estimated from amplification of reference gene primers within the assay. To quantify the absolute abundance of each unique TCRbeta CDR3 rearrangement, sequence reads were collapsed and filtered. For each sample, productive Simpson clonality was calculated as the square root of Simpson's diversity index over productive rearrangements. What TCRdb holds here is the immuneACCESS table cut down to in-frame rearrangements. Part of the clones is not present; checked against another copy, under half of the missing clones reflect an unresolved V gene, and the others are unexplained. The DNA gave D and trimming, while V, J and clone size come from that table. The sample data list some 95,000 clones, and about 86% of these were observed just once. The ten top clones hold 1.2% of the sample.

Results the study describes overall, beyond this receptor: How much clinical and demographic metadata was included differed by source and by participant, and the metadata was provided uncurated.

The collaborating institutions used their own protocols to collect whole blood in K2EDTA tubes. For TCRbeta analysis, collaborator samples were shipped as frozen whole blood, as isolated PBMCs, or as DNA extracted from either sample type. Turning to this clone: Its antigen remains unidentified. It has no much larger one-base neighbor in the sample; base qualities were not kept.

Trimming costs V 1 base and J 4 bases, and their ends lie 16 bases apart. CDR1 SEHNR and CDR2 FQNEAQ were looked up in the germline V gene (reference sequence). From its cysteine to its phenylalanine, the CDR3 spans 16 amino acids. Only the CDR3 DNA stays, 48 bases, in frame from base 1. The receptor's source is a man older than 75 with active or convalescent COVID-19. The rearrangement joined TRBV7-9 to TRBJ1-2; there is no confident call for the D gene. Sequencing was performed on peripheral blood. The CDR3 here reads CASSLGITPAGYGYTF. The sequenced DNA: TGTGCCAGCAGCTTAGGAATTACTCCAGCAGGCTATGGCTACACCTTC.